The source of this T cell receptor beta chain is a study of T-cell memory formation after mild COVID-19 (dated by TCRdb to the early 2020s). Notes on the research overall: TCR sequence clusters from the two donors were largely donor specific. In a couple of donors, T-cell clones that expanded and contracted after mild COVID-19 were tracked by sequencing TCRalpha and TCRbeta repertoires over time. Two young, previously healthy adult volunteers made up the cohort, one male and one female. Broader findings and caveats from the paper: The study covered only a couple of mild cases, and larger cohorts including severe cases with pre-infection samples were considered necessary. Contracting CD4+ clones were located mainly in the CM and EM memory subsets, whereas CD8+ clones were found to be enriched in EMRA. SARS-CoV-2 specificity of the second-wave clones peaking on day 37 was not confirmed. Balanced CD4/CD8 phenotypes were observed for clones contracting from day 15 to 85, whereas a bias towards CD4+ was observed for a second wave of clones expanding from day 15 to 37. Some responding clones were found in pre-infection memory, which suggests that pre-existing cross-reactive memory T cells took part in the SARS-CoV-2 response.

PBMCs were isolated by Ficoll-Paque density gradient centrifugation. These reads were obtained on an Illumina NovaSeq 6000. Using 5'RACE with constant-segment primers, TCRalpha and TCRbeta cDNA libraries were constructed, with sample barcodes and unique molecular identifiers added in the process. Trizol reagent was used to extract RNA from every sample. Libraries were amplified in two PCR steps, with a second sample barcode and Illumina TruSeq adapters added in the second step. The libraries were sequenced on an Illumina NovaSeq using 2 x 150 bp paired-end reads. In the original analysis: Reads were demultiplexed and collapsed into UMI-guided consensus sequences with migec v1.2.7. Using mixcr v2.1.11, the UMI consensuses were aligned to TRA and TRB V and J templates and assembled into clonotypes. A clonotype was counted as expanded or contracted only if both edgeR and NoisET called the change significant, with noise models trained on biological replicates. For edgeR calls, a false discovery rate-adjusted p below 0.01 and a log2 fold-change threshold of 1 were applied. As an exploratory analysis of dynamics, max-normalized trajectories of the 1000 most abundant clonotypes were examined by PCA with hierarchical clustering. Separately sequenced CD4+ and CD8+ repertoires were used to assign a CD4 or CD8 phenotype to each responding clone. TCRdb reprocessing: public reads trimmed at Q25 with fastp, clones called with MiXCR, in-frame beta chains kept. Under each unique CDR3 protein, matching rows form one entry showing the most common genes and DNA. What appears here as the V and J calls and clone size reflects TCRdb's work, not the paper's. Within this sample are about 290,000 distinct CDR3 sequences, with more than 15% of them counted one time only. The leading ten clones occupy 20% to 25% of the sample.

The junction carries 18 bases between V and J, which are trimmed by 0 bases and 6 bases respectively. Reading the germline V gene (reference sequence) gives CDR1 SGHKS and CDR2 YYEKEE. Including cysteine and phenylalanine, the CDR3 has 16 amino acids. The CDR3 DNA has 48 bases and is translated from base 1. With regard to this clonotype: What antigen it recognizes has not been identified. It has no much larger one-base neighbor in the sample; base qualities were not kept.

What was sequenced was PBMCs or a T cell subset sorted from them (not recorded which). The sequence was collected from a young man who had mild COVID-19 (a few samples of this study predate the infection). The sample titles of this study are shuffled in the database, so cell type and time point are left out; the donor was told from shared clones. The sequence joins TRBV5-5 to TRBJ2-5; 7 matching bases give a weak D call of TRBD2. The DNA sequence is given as TGTGCCAGCAGCTTGGCCGAGGGGGGGTTCAGTAAGACCCAGTACTTC. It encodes CASSLAEGGFSKTQYF.